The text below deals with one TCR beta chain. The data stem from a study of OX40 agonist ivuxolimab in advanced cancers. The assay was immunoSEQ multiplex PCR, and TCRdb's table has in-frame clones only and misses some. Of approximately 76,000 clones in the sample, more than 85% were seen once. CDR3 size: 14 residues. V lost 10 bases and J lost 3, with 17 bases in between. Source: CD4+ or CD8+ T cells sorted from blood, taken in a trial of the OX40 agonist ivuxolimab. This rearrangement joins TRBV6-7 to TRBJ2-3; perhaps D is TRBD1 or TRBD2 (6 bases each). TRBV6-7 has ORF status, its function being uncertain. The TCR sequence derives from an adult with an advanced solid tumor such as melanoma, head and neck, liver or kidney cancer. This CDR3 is CAIPRGARTDTQYF. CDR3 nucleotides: TGTGCCATTCCAAGGGGGGCGCGAACAGATACGCAGTATTTT.